This T cell receptor (beta chain) was profiled in a study of shared clonotypes between healthy human individuals. The germline V and J ends were trimmed by 7 bases and 4 bases, with 11 bases remaining between them. The V gene's germline CDR1 is SQVTM and CDR2 ANQGSEA. The CDR3 extends over 11 amino acids. An assay was performed, and its level was deep. Data came from immunoSEQ multiplex PCR; TCRdb stores just in-frame clones and leaves some out. The table shows nearly 2 million clones, with roughly 94% occurring only once. The naive CD8 fraction comprised CD45RO-negative cells positively selected for CCR7 and excluded terminally differentiated effector memory CD45RA+ cells. Participating donors were healthy, HIV-negative adults free of recent acute infections or vaccinations.

The J gene is TRBJ2-7, the V gene TRBV29-1, with no clear D. The sequencing sample was made of naive CD8+ T cells sorted from blood. The clonotype was recovered from a man between 18 and 29 years old in good health. In DNA form, the CDR3 reads TGCAGCGCCGACGTGGGTTACGAGCAGTACTTC. As protein: CSADVGYEQYF.